What follows are 19 T cell receptor beta chains derived from one specimen sequenced in a study of blood T cell repertoires in COVID-19. Repertoires were generated with immunoSEQ multiplex PCR, while TCRdb's copy carries only in-frame clones and drops some. The sample consists of almost 70,000 clones, approximately 89% of them appearing once. Sequencing used peripheral blood. The receptors originated from a woman aged 50 to 60 with active COVID-19.

The chain recombines TRBV4-1 with TRBJ1-1; unclear D gene. Germline CDR1 reads MGHRA; CDR2 reads YSYEKL. This CDR3 is built from 15 residues. The V end was cut by 0 bases, the J end by 4 bases, with 12 bases between. For the CDR3, the DNA is TGCGCCAGCAGCCAAGATGCGGGCGGAGGCACTGAAGCTTTCTTT. This gives the protein CASSQDAGGGTEAFF.

This chain links TRBV27 with TRBJ2-1; 11 bases are shared with TRBD1. The V segment lost 6 bases and the J segment 3 bases; nucleotides outside the gene matches: 1. Germline CDR1 MNHEY, CDR2 SMNVEV (reference sequence). This CDR3 region has 14 residues. The DNA for the CDR3 is TGTGCCAGCAGGGGGACAGGGGGCTACAATGAGCAGTTCTTC. It encodes CASRGTGGYNEQFF.

This clone was observed a single time. Other DNA sequences from this sample encode an identical CDR3 as well. The V call is TRBV9, the J call TRBJ1-5, with TRBD1 matching over 10 bases. The CDR3 is made up of 15 amino acids. Germline V CDR1 and CDR2: SGDLS, YYNGEE. The trim removed 3 bases at V and 7 bases at J, leaving 7 bases unmatched. CDR3 loop: CASSAGTGVDQPQHF. CDR3 nucleotide sequence: TGTGCCAGCAGCGCCGGGACAGGGGTAGACCAGCCCCAGCATTTT. The full variable domain, rest sourced from reference TRBV9 and TRBJ1-5, is DSGVTQTPKHLITATGQRVTLRCSPRSGDLSVYWYQQSLDQGLQFLIQYYNGEERAKGNILERFSAQQFPDLHSELNLSSLELGDSALYFCASSAGTGVDQPQHFGDGTRLSIL.

The J gene is TRBJ2-2, the V gene TRBV30; 7 bases line up with TRBD2. The V segment lost 4 bases and the J segment 6 bases; nucleotides outside the gene matches: 11. In germline, CDR1 is GTSNPN, CDR2 SVGIG (reference sequence). CDR3 length: 15 amino acids. Written as DNA, the CDR3 is TGTGCCTGGACACGAGGGAGGGCCACAGCCGGGGAGCTGTTTTTT. Translating gives CAWTRGRATAGELFF.

The chain is built from TRBV9 and TRBJ2-7, with a weak D call TRBD1 (6 bases). Trimming left V 0 bases short and J 2 bases short, with 12 bases between. CDR3 length: 15 residues. The germline CDR1 and CDR2 sequences are SGDLS and YYNGEE. CDR3 coding DNA: TGTGCCAGCAGCGTAGAAGGGGGAGTAACCTACGAGCAGTACTTC. It encodes CASSVEGGVTYEQYF.

The CDR3: CASSPTRRDEQFF. Here the CDR3 DNA reads TGTGCCAGCAGCCCTACCAGGAGGGATGAGCAGTTCTTC. The chain links TRBV7-3 to TRBJ2-1; the D gene is possibly TRBD2 (6 bases). CDR3 length: 13 amino acids. V lost 5 bases and J lost 8, with 13 bases in between. The germline CDR1 and CDR2 sequences are SGHTA and FQGTGA.

This rearrangement joins TRBV27 to TRBJ1-5; D not resolved. Trimming shortened V by 4 bases and J by 5 bases, and 18 bases separated the two germline ends. Germline V gives CDR1 MNHEY, CDR2 SMNVEV (reference sequence). The CDR3 is 16 amino acids. CDR3 region: CASSSVSSLSDQPQHF. The DNA for the CDR3 is TGTGCCAGCAGTTCCGTTTCGTCACTGAGCGATCAGCCCCAGCATTTT.

This clone was seen just once. V is TRBV28 and J is TRBJ2-7, with 7 bases that match TRBD2. J gave up 0 bases and V 5 bases, and 7 bases lay outside the gene matches. CDR3 size: 15 residues. Germline loops: CDR1 MDHEN, CDR2 SYDVKM. DNA of the CDR3: TGTGCCAGCAGTCTCCTAGGACTAGACTCCTACGAGCAGTACTTC. The encoded protein is CASSLLGLDSYEQYF.

This chain uses TRBV5-6 with TRBJ1-1; 11 positions agree with TRBD1. CDR1 is SGHDT, CDR2 YYEEEE, per germline. Trimming took 2 bases from V and 1 from J; bases not matched to a gene: 4. This CDR3 is 16 amino acids long. The DNA of the CDR3 is TGTGCCAGCAGCTTTGGACAGGGGGCTTGGAACACTGAAGCTTTCTTT. As protein: CASSFGQGAWNTEAFF.

The chain links TRBV18 to TRBJ2-7; TRBD2 matches at 10 bases. CDR3 length: 16 residues. Germline V gene data show CDR1 as KGHSH and CDR2 as LQKENI. V shed 3 bases and J 2 bases; nucleotides not matched to a gene: 7. The CDR3 reads CASSPGVAGGTYEQYF. Here the CDR3 DNA reads TGTGCCAGCTCACCCGGGGTAGCGGGAGGTACCTACGAGCAGTACTTC.

The chain has TRBV9 and TRBJ2-7, with D maybe TRBD2 (6 bases). The CDR3 runs to 13 residues. Germline V CDR1 and CDR2: SGDLS, YYNGEE. The germline V and J ends were trimmed by 0 bases and 4 bases, with 8 bases remaining between them. CDR3 nucleotides: TGTGCCAGCAGCGTAGGGGGGGTGTACGAGCAGTACTTC. Encoded protein: CASSVGGVYEQYF.

The chain employs TRBV30 and TRBJ1-2, with D possibly TRBD1 on 5 matching bases. The V gene's germline CDR1 is GTSNPN and CDR2 SVGIG (reference sequence). V was pared by 0 bases and J by 4 bases, with 9 bases between. The CDR3 loop spans 13 amino acids. CDR3 residues: CAWSVQETYGYTF. CDR3 coding DNA: TGTGCCTGGAGTGTACAGGAAACCTATGGCTACACCTTC.

This clone occurred once. This chain uses TRBV27 with TRBJ2-4, with 7 bases lining up with TRBD1. The CDR3 sequence is 16 residues long. CDR1 and CDR2 (germline): MNHEY, SMNVEV (reference sequence). J lost 0 bases, V lost 6 bases, and 8 bases had no gene match. The chain's CDR3 is CASSFDRGLAKNIQYF. The CDR3, as DNA: TGTGCCAGCAGCTTCGATAGGGGGCTAGCCAAAAACATTCAGTACTTC.

This rearrangement joins TRBV3-1 (or the pseudogene TRBV3-2) to TRBJ2-3, with 10 bases fitting TRBD2. CDR1 LGHDT and CDR2 YNNKEL come from the germline V gene (reference sequence). V lost 4 bases to trimming and J lost 5 bases; unmatched junction nucleotides: 18. The CDR3 runs to 19 residues. The CDR3 sequence: CASSRGYGGTSGKEDTQYF. The CDR3 DNA sequence: TGTGCCAGCAGCCGAGGATATGGTGGAACTAGCGGGAAAGAAGATACGCAGTATTTT.

The CDR3 sequence: CATSDNYYHRPRPYNEQFF. The DNA of the CDR3 is TGTGCCACCAGTGATAACTACTACCACAGGCCCCGACCTTACAATGAGCAGTTCTTC. The V and J genes are TRBV24-1 and TRBJ2-1; D might be TRBD1 (5 bases). There are 19 residues in the CDR3. Trimming cost V 3 bases and J 4 bases, with 24 bases left between them. Germline V gene sequence: CDR1 KGHDR, CDR2 SFDVKD.

The chain carries TRBV2 and TRBJ1-1; perhaps TRBD1 as D (6 bases). This CDR3 has 13 amino acids. The germline V gene has CDR1 SNHLY and CDR2 FYNNEI. Trimming pared 8 bases from V and 7 bases from J, leaving 17 bases between. CDR3 in amino acids: CASALGGAGEAFF. The DNA of the CDR3 is TGTGCCAGCGCACTAGGGGGGGCAGGTGAAGCTTTCTTT.

The chain recombines TRBV15 with TRBJ2-6; D is unresolved. Germline lookup yields CDR1 LNHNV and CDR2 YYDKDF (reference sequence). CDR3 size: 14 residues. The V end was cut by 1 base, the J end by 8 bases, with 9 bases between. CDR3 nucleotides: TGTGCCACCAGCAGAGTCCGCGTTACCAACGTCCTGACTTTC. Encoded protein: CATSRVRVTNVLTF.

On this clone itself: One junction end disagrees with the germline gene, perhaps due to a read error. CDR3 DNA sequence: TGTGCTAGCAGCCCGACTAGCGGGAGCTCCTACAATGAGCAGTTCTTC. Translation: CASSPTSGSSYNEQFF. This rearrangement joins TRBV7-7 to TRBJ2-1; 12 nucleotides match TRBD2. CDR1 is SSHAT and CDR2 is FNYEAQ in the germline V gene (reference sequence). The CDR3 sequence is 16 residues long.

The rearrangement uses TRBV15 and TRBJ1-6, with a possible D match to TRBD1 (6 bases). The V and J ends lost 5 bases and 0 bases respectively, with 20 bases between them. CDR3 size: 19 residues. Germline V lookup: CDR1 LNHNV, CDR2 YYDKDF (reference sequence). The CDR3 DNA reads as TGTGCCACCAGCCCAGGCGGGGGCCAGGGAAGCTCCTATAATTCACCCCTCCACTTT. Translating gives CATSPGGGQGSSYNSPLHF.